These T cell receptor beta chains were read from a single sample in a study of cytomegalovirus exposure and HLA in healthy donors. This table comes from immunoSEQ multiplex PCR, and its TCRdb copy is limited to in-frame clones, with some not included. The sample yields 140,000 to 150,000 clones, over 75% seen once. Sequenced input: PBMCs. The receptor set was obtained from a man aged 40-50 years in good health and CMV-seronegative. CDR3s include the opening cysteine and the closing phenylalanine or tryptophan. The D gene is left open where the match is weak.

D gene,J gene,V gene,CDR3 protein
TRBD2,TRBJ2-1,TRBV13,CASSEELAGGVNEQFF
NA,TRBJ2-4,TRBV19,CASTQFDSIAKNIQYF
TRBD1,TRBJ2-7,TRBV5-6,CASSWMDRVIEQYF
NA,TRBJ2-3,TRBV4-3,CASSQERNTDTQYF
TRBD2,TRBJ2-1,TRBV28,CASSLGRVGDEQFF
NA,TRBJ2-6,TRBV14,CASSLVGRVGSGANVLTF
NA,TRBJ1-2,TRBV19,CASSRPGILSYGYTF
NA,TRBJ2-3,TRBV13,CASSPGIGRDTQYF
TRBD1,TRBJ1-2,TRBV5-1,CASSQETGAEGYGYTF
NA,TRBJ2-1,TRBV19,CASSIGLYNEQFF
TRBD1,TRBJ2-7,TRBV7-9,CASSSSDRAPYEQYF
TRBD2,TRBJ2-1,TRBV5-4,CASSVTSGSNNEQFF
TRBD1,TRBJ2-7,TRBV7-9,CASRDRGPEQYF
TRBD2,TRBJ2-1,TRBV2,CASRPTSGSYNEQFF
NA,TRBJ1-3,TRBV30,CAWSGRGSGNTIYF
TRBD2,TRBJ2-3,TRBV19,CASSWTSGSGTDTQYF
TRBD1,TRBJ2-3,TRBV2,CASNRGQGKTDTQYF
NA,TRBJ2-1,TRBV7-9,CASSPPGVGEQFF
NA,TRBJ2-3,TRBV7-9,CASSSEAQSSRTQYF
NA,TRBJ2-7,TRBV6-5,CASRAEQSIYEQYF
TRBD2,TRBJ2-7,TRBV15,CATSRGASGEGGVQQYF
TRBD2,TRBJ2-1,TRBV12-5,CASRASGVGFNEQFF
TRBD2,TRBJ2-7,TRBV7-3,CASSLSGGSSYEQYF
NA,TRBJ1-3,TRBV27,CASSYPLSSGNTIYF
NA,TRBJ1-2,TRBV7-9,CASSLVGLVYGYTF
TRBD1,TRBJ2-2,TRBV9,CASSVGQGRTGELFF